The clone carrying this T cell receptor beta chain was detected only a few times. Its antigen is not known. RNA transcripts served as the template for amplifying TCR beta CDR3 regions. HTBI primers drove first-round RT-PCR of the TCR CDR3. TCRdb recomputed calls from the multiplex PCR reads with MiXCR, one row per CDR3 protein. The sample holds approximately 410,000 distinct CDR3 sequences; roughly 14% are singletons and the top ten take roughly 13%. This record comes from a study of T cells in Graves' hyperthyroidism and ophthalmopathy. General observations from the study: The model's output predicted ophthalmopathy at a median of around 6.9 months prior to onset. In the blood, most expanded thyroid clonotypes above 0.001 appeared as well.

Germline loops: CDR1 LNHNV, CDR2 YYDKDF (reference sequence). V trimming: 8 bases; J trimming: 0 bases; junction bases outside the gene matches: 5. This CDR3 spans 14 amino acids. The chain employs TRBV15 and TRBJ2-3; 7 positions match TRBD2. The sequenced material came from blood. The sequence was collected from a man aged 18 to 30 with Graves' ophthalmopathy. The DNA of the CDR3 is TGTGCCACCGAGCGAGCGGGGAGCACAGATACGCAGTATTTT. Translated: CATERAGSTDTQYF.